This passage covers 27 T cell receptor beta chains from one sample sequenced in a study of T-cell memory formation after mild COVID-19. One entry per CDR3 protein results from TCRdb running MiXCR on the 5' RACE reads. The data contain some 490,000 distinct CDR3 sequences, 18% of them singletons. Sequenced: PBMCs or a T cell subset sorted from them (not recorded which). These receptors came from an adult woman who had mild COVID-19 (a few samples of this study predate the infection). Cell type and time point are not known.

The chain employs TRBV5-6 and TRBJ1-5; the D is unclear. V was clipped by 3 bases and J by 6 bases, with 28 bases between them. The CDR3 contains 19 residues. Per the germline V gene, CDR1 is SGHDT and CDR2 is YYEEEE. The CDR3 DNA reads TGTGCCAGCAGCTCTAGCTTGATCCGTAGAATCGGTGAAGGTCAGCCCCAGCATTTT. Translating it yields CASSSSLIRRIGEGQPQHF.

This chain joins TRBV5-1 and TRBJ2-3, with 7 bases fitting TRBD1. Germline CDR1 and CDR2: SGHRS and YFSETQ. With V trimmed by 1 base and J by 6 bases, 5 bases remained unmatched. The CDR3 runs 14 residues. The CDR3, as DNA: TGCGCCAGCAGCTTGCCGGGACAGTGGGATACGCAGTATTTT. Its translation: CASSLPGQWDTQYF.

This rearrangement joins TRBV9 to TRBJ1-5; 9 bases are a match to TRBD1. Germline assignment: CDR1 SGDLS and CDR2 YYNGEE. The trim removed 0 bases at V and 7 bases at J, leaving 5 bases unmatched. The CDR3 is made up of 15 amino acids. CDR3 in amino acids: CASSVGGTGNQPQHF. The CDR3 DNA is TGTGCCAGCAGCGTAGGGGGGACAGGGAACCAGCCCCAGCATTTT.

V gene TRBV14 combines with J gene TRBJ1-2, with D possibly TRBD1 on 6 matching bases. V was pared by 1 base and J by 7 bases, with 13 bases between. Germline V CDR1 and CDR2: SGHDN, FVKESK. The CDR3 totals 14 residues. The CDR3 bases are TGTGCCAGCAGCCAAGTTTCAGGCAGGGGTGGCTACACCTTC. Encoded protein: CASSQVSGRGGYTF.

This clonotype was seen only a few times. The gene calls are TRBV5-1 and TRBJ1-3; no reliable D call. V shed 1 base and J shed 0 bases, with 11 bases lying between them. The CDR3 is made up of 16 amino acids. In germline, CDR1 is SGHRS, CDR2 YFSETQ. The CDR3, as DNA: TGCGCCAGCAGCTTGTTGGTTCGGGACTCTGGAAACACCATATATTTT. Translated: CASSLLVRDSGNTIYF.

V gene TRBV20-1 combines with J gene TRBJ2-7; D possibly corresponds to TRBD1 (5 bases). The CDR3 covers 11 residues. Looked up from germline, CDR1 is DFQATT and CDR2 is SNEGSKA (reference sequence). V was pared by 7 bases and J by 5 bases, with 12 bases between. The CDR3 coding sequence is TGCAGTGGAACTTGGGGCGACGAGCAGTACTTC. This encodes CSGTWGDEQYF.

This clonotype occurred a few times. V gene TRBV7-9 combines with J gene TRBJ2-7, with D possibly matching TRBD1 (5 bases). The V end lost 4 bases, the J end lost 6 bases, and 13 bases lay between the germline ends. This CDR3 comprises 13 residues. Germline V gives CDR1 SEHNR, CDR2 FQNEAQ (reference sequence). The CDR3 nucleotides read TGTGCCAGCAGCTCTCGGGCAGGGTCCGAGCAGTACTTC. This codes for CASSSRAGSEQYF.

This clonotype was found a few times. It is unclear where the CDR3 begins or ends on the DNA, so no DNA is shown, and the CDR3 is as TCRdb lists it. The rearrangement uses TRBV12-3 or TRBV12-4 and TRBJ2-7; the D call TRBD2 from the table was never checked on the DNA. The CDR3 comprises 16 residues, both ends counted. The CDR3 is CASSSSGTSPSYEQYF.

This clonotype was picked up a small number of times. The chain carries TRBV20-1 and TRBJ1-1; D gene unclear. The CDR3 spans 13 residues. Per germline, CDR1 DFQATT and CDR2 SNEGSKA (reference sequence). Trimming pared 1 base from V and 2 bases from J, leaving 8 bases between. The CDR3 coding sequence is TGCAGTGCTAGAGGGGATTCTAACACTGAAGCTTTCTTT. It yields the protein CSARGDSNTEAFF.

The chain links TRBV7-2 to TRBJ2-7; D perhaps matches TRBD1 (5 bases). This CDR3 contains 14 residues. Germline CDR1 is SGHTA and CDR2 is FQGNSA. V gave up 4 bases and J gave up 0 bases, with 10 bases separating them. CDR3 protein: CASSYTGSSYEQYF. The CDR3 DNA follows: TGTGCCAGCAGCTACACAGGTAGCTCCTACGAGCAGTACTTC.

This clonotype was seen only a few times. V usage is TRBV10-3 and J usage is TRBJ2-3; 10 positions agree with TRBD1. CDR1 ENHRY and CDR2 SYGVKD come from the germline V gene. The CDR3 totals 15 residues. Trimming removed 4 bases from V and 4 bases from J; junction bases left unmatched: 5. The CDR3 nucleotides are TGTGCCATCAGTGTGACAGGGGGCTTTGCAGATACGCAGTATTTT. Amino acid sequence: CAISVTGGFADTQYF.

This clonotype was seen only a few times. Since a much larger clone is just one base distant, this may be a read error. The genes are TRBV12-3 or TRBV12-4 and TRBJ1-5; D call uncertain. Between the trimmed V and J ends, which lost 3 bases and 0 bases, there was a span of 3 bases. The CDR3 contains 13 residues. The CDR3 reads CASSFRSNQPQHF. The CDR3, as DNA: TGTGCCAGCAGTTTCCGTAGCAATCAGCCCCAGCATTTT.

CDR3 nucleotide sequence: TGCAGTGCTAGCCAGAACAGGAGGAACACTGAAGCTTTCTTT. It yields the protein CSASQNRRNTEAFF. The rearrangement joins TRBV20-1 to TRBJ1-1; TRBD1 is a possible D gene (5 bases). Germline-derived CDR1 and CDR2 are DFQATT and SNEGSKA (reference sequence). This CDR3 has 14 residues. V lost 3 bases, J lost 1 base, and 12 bases lay in between.

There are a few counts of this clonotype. CDR3 residues: CASSFRENYEQYF. In DNA, the CDR3 is TGTGCCAGCAGCTTCCGAGAAAACTACGAGCAGTACTTC. The V gene is TRBV5-4, the J gene TRBJ2-7; D gene ambiguous. The CDR3 is made up of 13 amino acids. Germline CDR1 and CDR2: SGHNT and YYREEE (reference sequence). V lost 2 bases and J 3 bases, leaving 9 bases between the germline ends. The entire variable domain, with the rest obtained from reference TRBV5-4 and TRBJ2-7, is as follows: ETGVTQSPTHLIKTRGQQVTLRCSSQSGHNTVSWYQQALGQGPQFIFQYYREEENGRGNFPPRFSGLQFPNYSSELNVNALELDDSALYLCASSFRENYEQYFGPGTRLTVT.

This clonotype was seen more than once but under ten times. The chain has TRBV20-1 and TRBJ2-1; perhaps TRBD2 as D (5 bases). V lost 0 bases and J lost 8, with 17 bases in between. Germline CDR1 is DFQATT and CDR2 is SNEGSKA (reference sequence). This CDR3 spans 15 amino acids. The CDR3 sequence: CSARDSGSIIDEQFF. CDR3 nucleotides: TGCAGTGCTAGAGATTCGGGGTCTATTATCGATGAGCAGTTCTTC.

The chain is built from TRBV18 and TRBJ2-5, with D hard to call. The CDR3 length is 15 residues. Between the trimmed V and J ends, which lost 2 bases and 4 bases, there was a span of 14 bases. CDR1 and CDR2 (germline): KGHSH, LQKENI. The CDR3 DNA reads TGTGCCAGCTCACCAGGTGGCAACATAGGAGAGACCCAGTACTTC. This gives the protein CASSPGGNIGETQYF. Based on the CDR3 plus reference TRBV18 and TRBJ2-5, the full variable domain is NAGVMQNPRHLVRRRGQEARLRCSPMKGHSHVYWYRQLPEEGLKFMVYLQKENIIDESGMPKERFSAEFPKEGPSILRIQQVVRGDSAAYFCASSPGGNIGETQYFGPGTRLLVL.

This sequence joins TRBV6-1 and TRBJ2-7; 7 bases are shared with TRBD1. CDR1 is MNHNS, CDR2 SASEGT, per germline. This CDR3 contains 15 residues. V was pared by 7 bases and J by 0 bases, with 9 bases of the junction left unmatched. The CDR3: CASNPDRSSSYEQYF. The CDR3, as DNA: TGTGCCAGCAATCCGGACAGGTCAAGCTCCTACGAGCAGTACTTC.

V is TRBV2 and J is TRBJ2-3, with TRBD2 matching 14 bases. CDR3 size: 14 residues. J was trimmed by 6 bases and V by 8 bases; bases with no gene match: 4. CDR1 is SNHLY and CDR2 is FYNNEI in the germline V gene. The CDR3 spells CASGLAGGWDTQYF. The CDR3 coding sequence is TGTGCCAGCGGACTAGCGGGGGGATGGGATACGCAGTATTTT.

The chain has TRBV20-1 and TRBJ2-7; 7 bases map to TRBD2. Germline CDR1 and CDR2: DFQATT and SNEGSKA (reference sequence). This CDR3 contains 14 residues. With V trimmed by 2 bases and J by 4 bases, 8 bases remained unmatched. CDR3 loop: CSARSPGGEYEQYF. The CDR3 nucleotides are TGCAGTGCTAGATCCCCTGGGGGGGAATACGAGCAGTACTTC.

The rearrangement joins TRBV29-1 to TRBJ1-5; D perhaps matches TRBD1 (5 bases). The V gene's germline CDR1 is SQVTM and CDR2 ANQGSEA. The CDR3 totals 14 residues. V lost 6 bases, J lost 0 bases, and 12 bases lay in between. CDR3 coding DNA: TGCAGCGTAGCTACCGGGGGTAGCAATCAGCCCCAGCATTTT. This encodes CSVATGGSNQPQHF.

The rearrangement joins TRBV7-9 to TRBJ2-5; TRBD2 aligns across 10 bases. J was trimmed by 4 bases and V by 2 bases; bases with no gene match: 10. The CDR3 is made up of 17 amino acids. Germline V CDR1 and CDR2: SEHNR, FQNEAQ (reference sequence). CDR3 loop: CASSLRASGRGGETQYF. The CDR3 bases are TGTGCCAGCAGCTTACGGGCTAGCGGGAGAGGGGGAGAGACCCAGTACTTC.

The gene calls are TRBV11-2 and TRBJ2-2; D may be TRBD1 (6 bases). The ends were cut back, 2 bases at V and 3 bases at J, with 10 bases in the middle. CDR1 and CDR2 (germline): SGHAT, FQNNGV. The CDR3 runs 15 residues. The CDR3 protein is CASSLTGMDTGELFF. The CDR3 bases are TGTGCCAGCAGCTTAACAGGGATGGACACCGGGGAGCTGTTTTTT.

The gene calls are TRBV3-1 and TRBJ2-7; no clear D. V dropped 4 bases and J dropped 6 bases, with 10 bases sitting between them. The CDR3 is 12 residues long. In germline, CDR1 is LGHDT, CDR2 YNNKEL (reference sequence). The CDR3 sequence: CASSPLGFEQYF. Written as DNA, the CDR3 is TGTGCCAGCAGCCCTTTAGGGTTCGAGCAGTACTTC.

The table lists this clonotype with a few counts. The CDR3 is CASRGLLLTDTQYF. The CDR3 DNA is TGTGCCAGCAGAGGACTATTACTGACAGATACGCAGTATTTT. The chain combines TRBV6-5 with TRBJ2-3, with a weak D call TRBD2 (6 bases). The CDR3 is 14 amino acids. Germline V lookup: CDR1 MNHEY, CDR2 SVGAGI. Trimming took 6 bases from V and 3 from J, leaving 13 bases between them.

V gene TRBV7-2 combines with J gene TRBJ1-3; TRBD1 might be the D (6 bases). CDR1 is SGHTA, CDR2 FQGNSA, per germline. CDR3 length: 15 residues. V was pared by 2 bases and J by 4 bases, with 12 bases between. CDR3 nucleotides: TGTGCCAGCAGCTTAAACAGGGCCGGGGGAAACACCATATATTTT. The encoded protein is CASSLNRAGGNTIYF.

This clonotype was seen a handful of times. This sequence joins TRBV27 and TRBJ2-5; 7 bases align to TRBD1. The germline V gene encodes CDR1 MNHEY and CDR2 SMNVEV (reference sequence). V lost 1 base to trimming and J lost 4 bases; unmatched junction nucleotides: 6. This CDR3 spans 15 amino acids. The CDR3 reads CASSLFGTEGETQYF. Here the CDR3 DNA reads TGTGCCAGCAGTTTATTCGGGACAGAGGGAGAGACCCAGTACTTC.

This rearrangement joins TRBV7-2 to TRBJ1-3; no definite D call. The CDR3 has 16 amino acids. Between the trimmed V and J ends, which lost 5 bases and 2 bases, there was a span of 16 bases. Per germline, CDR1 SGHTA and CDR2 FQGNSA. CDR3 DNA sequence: TGTGCCAGCAGCGTGATGGAGGGCGGAACTGGAAACACCATATATTTT. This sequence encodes CASSVMEGGTGNTIYF.